The TCR beta chain described here comes from a study of OX40 agonist ivuxolimab in advanced cancers. About the research overall: Prior checkpoint blockade (anti-PD-1, anti-PD-L1 or anti-CTLA-4) was permitted; 40% had it. Two patients with cutaneous melanoma and one with hepatocellular carcinoma, three in total, showed partial responses.

The method was immunoSEQ multiplex PCR; TCRdb's version includes in-frame clones alone and lacks a portion of them. The sample shows about 68,000 clones, about 84% of them seen only once. Trimming cost V 4 bases and J 2 bases, with 12 bases left between them. This CDR3 region has 14 residues. Germline CDR1 is SEHNR and CDR2 is FQNEAQ (reference sequence). Whole-study results and caveats: Circulating CD4+ and CD8+ T cells showed clonal expansion by week 6 at 0.1 to 3.0 mg/kg.

On this clone: Its matching antigen is unknown.

The specimen was CD4+ or CD8+ T cells sorted from blood, collected in a trial of the OX40 agonist ivuxolimab. This TCR was sampled from an adult with an advanced solid tumor such as melanoma, head and neck, liver or kidney cancer. V and J are TRBV7-9 and TRBJ2-7, with no clear D. The CDR3 reads CASSSTTVAYEQYF. DNA for the CDR3: TGTGCCAGCAGCTCGACCACGGTCGCCTACGAGCAGTACTTC.